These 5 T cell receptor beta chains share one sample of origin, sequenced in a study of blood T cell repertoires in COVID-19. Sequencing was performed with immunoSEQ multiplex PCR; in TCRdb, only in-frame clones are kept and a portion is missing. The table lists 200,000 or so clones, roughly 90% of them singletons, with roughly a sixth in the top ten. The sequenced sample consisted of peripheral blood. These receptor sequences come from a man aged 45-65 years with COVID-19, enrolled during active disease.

CDR3 in DNA: TGTGCCACCAGCGAGGACAGGGGGCGGGAGCAGTACTTC. Translating gives CATSEDRGREQYF. The J gene is TRBJ2-7, the V gene TRBV24-1, with 11 bases that match TRBD1. V lost 7 bases, J lost 7 bases, and 5 bases stayed unmatched. The length of the CDR3 is 13 residues. CDR1 is KGHDR, CDR2 SFDVKD, per germline.

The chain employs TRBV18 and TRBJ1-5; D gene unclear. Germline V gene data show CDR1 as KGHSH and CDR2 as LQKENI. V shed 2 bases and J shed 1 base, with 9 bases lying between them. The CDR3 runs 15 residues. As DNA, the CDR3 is TGTGCCAGCTCACCATCCAGACTCAGCAATCAGCCCCAGCATTTT. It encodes CASSPSRLSNQPQHF. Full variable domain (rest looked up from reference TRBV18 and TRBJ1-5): NAGVMQNPRHLVRRRGQEARLRCSPMKGHSHVYWYRQLPEEGLKFMVYLQKENIIDESGMPKERFSAEFPKEGPSILRIQQVVRGDSAAYFCASSPSRLSNQPQHFGDGTRLSIL.

The CDR3 nucleotides read TGTGCCAGCAGTTACTTACGACAGGGAGGTCAGCCCCAGCATTTT. Amino acid sequence: CASSYLRQGGQPQHF. The chain carries TRBV6-2 or TRBV6-3 and TRBJ1-5, with TRBD1 matching over 7 bases. V was clipped by 1 base and J by 6 bases; unmatched bases: 6. CDR3 length equals 15 residues. CDR1 and CDR2 from the germline V gene are MNHEY and SVGEGT.

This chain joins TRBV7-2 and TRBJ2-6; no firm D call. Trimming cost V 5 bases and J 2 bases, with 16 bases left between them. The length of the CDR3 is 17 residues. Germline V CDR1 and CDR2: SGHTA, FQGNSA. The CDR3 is CASSLETGRAGANVLTF. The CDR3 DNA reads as TGTGCCAGCAGCCTGGAGACTGGTAGAGCTGGGGCCAACGTCCTGACTTTC.

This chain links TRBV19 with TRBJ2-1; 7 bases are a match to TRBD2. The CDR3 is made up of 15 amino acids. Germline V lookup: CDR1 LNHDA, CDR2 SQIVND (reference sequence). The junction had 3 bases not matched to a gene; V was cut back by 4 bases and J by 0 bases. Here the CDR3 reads CASSKRLASYNEQFF. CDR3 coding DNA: TGTGCCAGTAGTAAACGACTAGCCTCCTACAATGAGCAGTTCTTC.